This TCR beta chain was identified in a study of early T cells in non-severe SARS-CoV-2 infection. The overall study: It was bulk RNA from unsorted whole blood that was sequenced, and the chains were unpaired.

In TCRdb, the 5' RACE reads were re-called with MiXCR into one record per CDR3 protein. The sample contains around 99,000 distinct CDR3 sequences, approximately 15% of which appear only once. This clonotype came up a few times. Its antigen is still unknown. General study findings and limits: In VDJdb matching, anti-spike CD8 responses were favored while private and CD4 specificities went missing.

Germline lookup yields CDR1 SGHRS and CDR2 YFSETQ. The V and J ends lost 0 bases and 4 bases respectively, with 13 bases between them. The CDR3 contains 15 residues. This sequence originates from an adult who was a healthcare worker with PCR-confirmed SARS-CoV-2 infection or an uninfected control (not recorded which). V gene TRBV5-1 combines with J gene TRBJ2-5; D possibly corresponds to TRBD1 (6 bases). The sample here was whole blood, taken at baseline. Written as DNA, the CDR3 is TGCGCCAGCAGCTTGGGTGCAGGGGCGGCAGAGACCCAGTACTTC. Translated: CASSLGAGAAETQYF.